Following are 32 T cell receptor beta chains from one sample sequenced in a study of CD8 T cells in Susac syndrome. RNA totalling about 0.45 to 1 ug underwent reverse transcription with random hexamers. MiXCR was run by TCRdb on the immunoSEQ multiplex PCR reads, yielding one entry per CDR3 protein. The table lists around 200,000 distinct CDR3 sequences, 95% of them singletons, with 0.08% to 0.11% in the top ten. The specimen was CD4+ T cells from PBMCs. These receptor sequences come from a human donor in good health.

The rearrangement uses TRBV25-1 and TRBJ1-4, with D possibly being TRBD1 (5 bases). V was clipped by 3 bases and J by 0 bases, with 8 bases between them. The V gene's germline CDR1 is MGHDK and CDR2 SYGVNS. CDR3 size: 15 residues. In DNA form, the CDR3 reads TGTGCCAGCAGTGACGACAGTACAACTAATGAAAAACTGTTTTTT. Translated, it gives CASSDDSTTNEKLFF.

V usage is TRBV2 and J usage is TRBJ1-2, with D possibly matching TRBD1 (5 bases). CDR1 and CDR2 from the germline V gene are SNHLY and FYNNEI. The CDR3 sequence is 14 residues long. V shed 2 bases and J shed 7 bases, with 14 bases lying between them. The CDR3 coding sequence is TGTGCCAGCAGTGAAACGGGGGAGGCGAGTGGCTACACCTTC. Amino acid sequence: CASSETGEASGYTF.

The CDR3 protein is CASSPGLAYNEQFF. For the CDR3, the DNA is TGTGCCAGCAGCCCGGGACTAGCTTACAATGAGCAGTTCTTC. The rearrangement links TRBV7-9 to TRBJ2-1; TRBD2 matches 9 bases. This CDR3 spans 14 amino acids. From germline, CDR1 is SEHNR and CDR2 FQNEAQ (reference sequence). V lost 5 bases, J lost 4 bases, and 3 bases stayed unmatched. Filled out from reference TRBV7-9 and TRBJ2-1, the complete variable domain reads DTGVSQNPRHKITKRGQNVTFRCDPISEHNRLYWYRQTLGQGPEFLTYFQNEAQLEKSRLLSDRFSAERPKGSFSTLEIQRTEQGDSAMYLCASSPGLAYNEQFFGPGTRLTVL.

The chain links TRBV20-1 to TRBJ2-6; D unclear. The CDR3 length is 12 residues. Germline V gene lookup returns CDR1 DFQATT and CDR2 SNEGSKA (reference sequence). V dropped 1 base and J dropped 3 bases, with 1 base sitting between them. DNA for the CDR3: TGCAGTGCTAGAGGTGGGGCCAACGTCCTGACTTTC. The encoded protein is CSARGGANVLTF.

The chain carries TRBV10-3 and TRBJ2-3; TRBD1 is a possible D gene (5 bases). Trimming pared 0 bases from V and 6 bases from J, leaving 13 bases between. Looked up from germline, CDR1 is ENHRY and CDR2 is SYGVKD. The CDR3 contains 15 residues. The CDR3 nucleotides read TGTGCCATCAGTGAGTCGGGGCTAGTACCCGATACGCAGTATTTT. Translating gives CAISESGLVPDTQYF.

CDR3 loop: CVAESDKYNEQFF. DNA of the CDR3: TGCGTAGCAGAATCGGACAAATACAATGAGCAGTTCTTC. The rearrangement uses TRBV29-1 and TRBJ2-1, with TRBD1 as a possible D gene (5 bases). This CDR3 region has 13 residues. Germline CDR1 is SQVTM and CDR2 is ANQGSEA.

This chain links TRBV2 with TRBJ1-2, with D unresolved. The CDR3 consists of 13 residues. Trimming pared 5 bases from V and 4 bases from J, leaving 11 bases between. CDR1 is SNHLY and CDR2 is FYNNEI in the germline V gene. The CDR3, as DNA: TGTGCCAGCAGTCTTTCCCGGCCCTATGGCTACACCTTC. Encoded protein: CASSLSRPYGYTF.

The rearrangement links TRBV11-2 to TRBJ2-1; D is perhaps TRBD2 (5 bases). CDR1 is SGHAT and CDR2 is FQNNGV in the germline V gene. V lost 5 bases to trimming and J lost 5 bases, with 16 bases between them. The CDR3 extends over 15 amino acids. DNA of the CDR3: TGTGCCAGCAGCCCACGACTGCGGGTAGACAATGAGCAGTTCTTC. Its protein product is CASSPRLRVDNEQFF.

V gene TRBV24-1 combines with J gene TRBJ2-1; 11 bases fit TRBD2. The CDR3 has 15 residues. V lost 9 bases, J lost 5 bases, and 8 bases stayed unmatched. CDR1 and CDR2 (germline): KGHDR, SFDVKD. The CDR3 bases are TGTGCCACCGCCGACCCGGGACTAGCGGACAATGAGCAGTTCTTC. Protein: CATADPGLADNEQFF.

The chain employs TRBV28 and TRBJ2-1; tentative D call: TRBD1 (6 bases). V was pared by 7 bases and J by 6 bases, with 10 bases between. Germline-derived CDR1 and CDR2 are MDHEN and SYDVKM. The CDR3 consists of 12 residues. The CDR3 sequence: CASTIQGNEQFF. The CDR3 nucleotides are TGTGCCAGCACCATACAGGGCAATGAGCAGTTCTTC.

The chain joins TRBV12-3 or TRBV12-4 to TRBJ2-3; D is perhaps TRBD2 (6 bases). The CDR3 covers 14 residues. V was shortened by 5 bases and J by 1 base, with 10 bases between the two germline ends. The CDR3 DNA is TGTGCCAGCAGTCCCGGGACTGGCACAGATACGCAGTATTTT. Translation gives CASSPGTGTDTQYF.

This CDR3 reads CASSSAGSYNEQFF. CDR3 bases: TGTGCCAGCAGCTCAGCAGGCTCCTACAATGAGCAGTTCTTC. V gene TRBV7-3 combines with J gene TRBJ2-1; D unresolved. CDR1 is SGHTA and CDR2 is FQGTGA in the germline V gene. There are 14 residues in the CDR3. Trimming removed 4 bases from V and 0 bases from J, with 7 bases in between. Full variable domain (missing parts from reference TRBV7-3 and TRBJ2-1): GAGVSQTPSNKVTEKGKYVELRCDPISGHTALYWYRQSLGQGPEFLIYFQGTGAADDSGLPNDRFFAVRPEGSVSTLKIQRTERGDSAVYLCASSSAGSYNEQFFGPGTRLTVL.

J is TRBJ2-1 and V is TRBV9; no definite D call. Germline V gene lookup returns CDR1 SGDLS and CDR2 YYNGEE. This CDR3 spans 14 amino acids. V was trimmed by 3 bases and J by 4 bases, leaving 11 bases between them. Here the CDR3 reads CASSAAMRYNEQFF. The CDR3 nucleotides read TGTGCCAGCAGCGCCGCCATGCGGTACAATGAGCAGTTCTTC.

This chain connects TRBV20-1 to TRBJ2-4, with D possibly being TRBD1 or TRBD2 (7 bases each). CDR3 length: 15 residues. In germline, CDR1 is DFQATT, CDR2 SNEGSKA (reference sequence). The V end lost 4 bases, the J end lost 2 bases, and 15 bases lay between the germline ends. CDR3 in amino acids: CSATPGGLSKNIQYF. CDR3 DNA: TGCAGTGCTACCCCAGGGGGACTATCCAAAAACATTCAGTACTTC.

The V gene is TRBV2, the J gene TRBJ1-2; 8 nucleotides match TRBD1. Losses at the gene ends were 2 bases for V and 2 bases for J; bases not matched to a gene: 1. Germline assignment: CDR1 SNHLY and CDR2 FYNNEI. The CDR3 contains 14 residues. CDR3 protein: CASSETGGNYGYTF. CDR3 DNA: TGTGCCAGCAGTGAAACAGGGGGAAACTATGGCTACACCTTC.

V usage is TRBV2 and J usage is TRBJ2-5; the D call may be TRBD1 or TRBD2 (5 bases each). The V end lost 9 bases, the J end lost 1 base, and 12 bases lay between the germline ends. There are 13 residues in the CDR3. In germline, CDR1 is SNHLY, CDR2 FYNNEI. CDR3 loop: CASRRGAQETQYF. The CDR3 DNA is TGTGCCAGTCGGAGAGGGGCCCAAGAGACCCAGTACTTC.

The rearrangement joins TRBV14 to TRBJ2-7; D is uncertain. CDR3 size: 13 residues. Per germline, CDR1 SGHDN and CDR2 FVKESK. V was pared by 1 base and J by 5 bases, with 9 bases between. CDR3 residues: CASSQVSFHEQYF. Here the CDR3 DNA reads TGTGCCAGCAGCCAAGTCAGCTTCCACGAGCAGTACTTC.

The J gene is TRBJ2-5, the V gene TRBV20-1, with D perhaps assigned TRBD1 or TRBD2 (7 bases each). V dropped 3 bases and J dropped 4 bases, with 18 bases sitting between them. Germline loops: CDR1 DFQATT, CDR2 SNEGSKA (reference sequence). This CDR3 is built from 15 residues. Written as DNA, the CDR3 is TGCAGTGCTAGGGACCCACAGGGGAGGGGAGAGACCCAGTACTTC. Translating gives CSARDPQGRGETQYF.

The rearrangement links TRBV20-1 to TRBJ2-1, with D possibly TRBD2 on 6 matching bases. Germline-derived CDR1 and CDR2 are DFQATT and SNEGSKA (reference sequence). V lost 6 bases, J lost 6 bases, and 18 bases lay in between. The CDR3 is 14 residues long. The CDR3 nucleotides read TGCAGTGCCAGGGACTTACGGCGGGGCAATGAGCAGTTCTTC. This translates into CSARDLRRGNEQFF.

The genes are TRBV20-1 and TRBJ1-1; D might be TRBD1 (6 bases). Trimming stripped 6 bases from V and 1 base from J, with 9 bases between. Germline CDR1 DFQATT, CDR2 SNEGSKA (reference sequence). This CDR3 comprises 12 residues. The CDR3 sequence: CSAGTPNTEAFF. The CDR3 nucleotides are TGCAGTGCGGGGACACCGAACACTGAAGCTTTCTTT.

This clonotype was observed a few times. The V gene is TRBV18, the J gene TRBJ1-1; D is ambiguous. The CDR3 sequence is 13 residues long. Germline CDR1 reads KGHSH; CDR2 reads LQKENI. The V end was cut by 9 bases, the J end by 1 base, with 12 bases between. The CDR3 spells CASSPTQNTEAFF. CDR3 bases: TGTGCCAGTAGTCCGACCCAGAACACTGAAGCTTTCTTT.

This chain uses TRBV28 with TRBJ2-7; no reliable D call. Germline V gives CDR1 MDHEN, CDR2 SYDVKM. The V end lost 2 bases, the J end lost 8 bases, and 10 bases lay between the germline ends. The CDR3 is made up of 12 amino acids. The CDR3 DNA reads as TGTGCCAGCAGTTTACTACAACTCAAGCAGTACGTC. It is translated as CASSLLQLKQYV.

The V call is TRBV19, the J call TRBJ1-1, with 7 bases that match TRBD1. The CDR3 length is 13 residues. The germline V gene encodes CDR1 LNHDA and CDR2 SQIVND (reference sequence). With V trimmed by 5 bases and J by 0 bases, 0 bases remained unmatched. CDR3 DNA: TGTGCCAGTAGTGGACAGGTGAACACTGAAGCTTTCTTT. Protein product: CASSGQVNTEAFF.

The gene calls are TRBV29-1 and TRBJ1-1; maybe TRBD1 (5 bases). V was pared by 2 bases and J by 4 bases, with 14 bases between. CDR1 is SQVTM and CDR2 is ANQGSEA in the germline V gene. The CDR3 totals 14 residues. CDR3 in amino acids: CSVEQSGGSTEAFF. The DNA for the CDR3 is TGCAGCGTTGAACAGTCGGGGGGAAGCACTGAAGCTTTCTTT.

This chain's CDR3 is CASSYPTGGEYGYTF. CDR3 sequence (DNA): TGTGCCAGCAGTTACCCGACAGGGGGCGAGTATGGCTACACCTTC. V and J are TRBV6-5 and TRBJ1-2; 10 bases are a match to TRBD1. Germline CDR1 is MNHEY and CDR2 is SVGAGI. This CDR3 is 15 amino acids long. V trimming: 2 bases; J trimming: 5 bases; junction bases outside the gene matches: 5.

This chain connects TRBV7-9 to TRBJ1-2; no clear D gene. Per the germline V gene, CDR1 is SEHNR and CDR2 is FQNEAQ (reference sequence). CDR3 length equals 13 residues. Trimming removed 6 bases at V and 1 base at J, with 9 bases between. The CDR3 protein is CASSLQLNYGYTF. The CDR3 coding sequence is TGTGCCAGCAGTTTACAGCTTAACTATGGCTACACCTTC.

The chain employs TRBV5-1 and TRBJ2-5, with D maybe TRBD1 (5 bases). V was trimmed by 0 bases and J by 3 bases, leaving 6 bases between them. This CDR3 comprises 13 residues. Germline lookup yields CDR1 SGHRS and CDR2 YFSETQ. The DNA of the CDR3 is TGCGCCAGCAGCTTGGAGGGGAAAGAGACCCAGTACTTC. Translating gives CASSLEGKETQYF.

The chain joins TRBV6-2 or TRBV6-3 to TRBJ1-5, with a possible D match to TRBD1 (5 bases). This CDR3 is built from 17 residues. Trimming took off 5 bases at V and 5 bases at J, with 22 bases between the two ends. CDR1 and CDR2 from the germline V gene are MNHEY and SVGEGT. The chain's CDR3 is CASSPHKQARIHQPQHF. The CDR3 DNA is TGTGCCAGCAGTCCCCATAAACAGGCTAGAATTCATCAGCCCCAGCATTTT.

The gene calls are TRBV29-1 and TRBJ2-7; TRBD1 aligns across 8 bases. The CDR3 contains 14 residues. Germline-derived CDR1 and CDR2 are SQVTM and ANQGSEA. After removal of 3 bases from V and 1 base from J, the junction contained 5 bases not matched to a gene. The CDR3 nucleotides are TGCAGCGTTGACTCCGGGACAGGATCCTACGAGCAGTACGTC. Amino acids: CSVDSGTGSYEQYV.

The CDR3 loop reads CASSQEGTANTEAFF. CDR3 coding DNA: TGTGCCAGCAGCCAAGAAGGGACCGCGAACACTGAAGCTTTCTTT. The chain links TRBV3-1 to TRBJ1-1; tentatively, D is TRBD1 (5 bases). Germline V gene data show CDR1 as LGHDT and CDR2 as YNNKEL (reference sequence). Trimming removed 0 bases from V and 1 base from J, with 9 bases in between. The CDR3 covers 15 residues. The full variable domain, its missing parts supplied by reference TRBV3-1 and TRBJ1-1, is DTAVSQTPKYLVTQMGNDKSIKCEQNLGHDTMYWYKQDSKKFLKIMFSYNNKELIINETVPNRFSPKSPDKAHLNLHINSLELGDSAVYFCASSQEGTANTEAFFGQGTRLTVV.

The rearrangement joins TRBV6-5 to TRBJ2-3; no reliable D call. Germline V gives CDR1 MNHEY, CDR2 SVGAGI. The CDR3 length is 15 residues. Trimming took off 2 bases at V and 3 bases at J, with 12 bases between the two ends. The DNA of the CDR3 is TGTGCCAGCAGTTACCGACGAGTCGGGACAGATACGCAGTATTTT. Protein sequence: CASSYRRVGTDTQYF.

This chain uses TRBV4-1 with TRBJ2-7; 7 positions match TRBD1. CDR1 is MGHRA, CDR2 YSYEKL, per germline. The junction had 1 base not matched to a gene; V was cut back by 0 bases and J by 2 bases. This CDR3 contains 14 residues. The CDR3 loop is CASSQEGQTYEQYF. The CDR3 nucleotides read TGCGCCAGCAGCCAAGAGGGACAGACCTACGAGCAGTACTTC.